Shown below are 25 T cell receptor beta chains from a single sample sequenced in a study of Ad26.COV2.S vaccination and SARS-CoV-2 variants. Assay used: immunoSEQ multiplex PCR; TCRdb lists only in-frame clones, some missing. The repertoire holds about 94,000 clones, with roughly 85% as singletons. Sequenced material: peripheral blood, taken after recovery from COVID-19. The receptors shown here come from a human donor who had recovered from COVID-19.

The rearrangement joins TRBV6-5 to TRBJ1-1, with a tentative D call TRBD1 (6 bases). From germline, CDR1 is MNHEY and CDR2 SVGAGI. Trimming took off 5 bases at V and 5 bases at J, with 15 bases between the two ends. The CDR3 length is 14 residues. Here the CDR3 DNA reads TGTGCCAGCAGTACCCGGGACAAAAGGACTGAAGCTTTCTTT. As protein: CASSTRDKRTEAFF.

The rearrangement links TRBV7-6 to TRBJ2-2, with D unresolved. Deletions cut 1 base from V and 2 bases from J, with 17 bases between. Germline V gives CDR1 SGHVS, CDR2 FNYEAQ. This CDR3 is built from 18 residues. CDR3: CASSLVSAQAFNTGELFF. The CDR3 DNA is TGTGCCAGCAGCTTAGTTTCGGCCCAGGCTTTTAACACCGGGGAGCTGTTTTTT.

The V call is TRBV10-3, the J call TRBJ1-4; no definite D call. Trimming stripped 0 bases from V and 3 bases from J, with 5 bases between. Germline-derived CDR1 and CDR2 are ENHRY and SYGVKD. This CDR3 has 14 amino acids. The CDR3 nucleotides read TGTGCCATCAGTGAGTCACGGGCTAATGAAAAACTGTTTTTT. Protein sequence: CAISESRANEKLFF.

The V call is TRBV18, the J call TRBJ2-7; 7 bases fit TRBD1. The V gene's germline CDR1 is KGHSH and CDR2 LQKENI. The CDR3 has 17 residues. V lost 3 bases and J lost 4; bases outside the gene matches: 15. CDR3 sequence: CASSPFPQGQSSYEQYF. The CDR3 DNA reads TGTGCCAGCTCACCTTTTCCACAGGGGCAATCCTCGTACGAGCAGTACTTC.

The genes are TRBV5-4 and TRBJ2-4; no firm D call. V was trimmed by 4 bases and J by 0 bases, leaving 14 bases between them. This CDR3 is 16 amino acids long. The germline CDR1 and CDR2 sequences are SGHNT and YYREEE (reference sequence). The CDR3: CASSPGGILAKNIQYF. The CDR3 DNA reads as TGTGCCAGCAGCCCGGGTGGGATACTAGCCAAAAACATTCAGTACTTC.

The chain employs TRBV19 and TRBJ1-1; 7 bases line up with TRBD1. This CDR3 has 14 amino acids. The V and J ends lost 4 bases and 13 bases, in that order; junction bases with no gene match: 15. CDR1 is LNHDA, CDR2 SQIVND, per germline (reference sequence). This CDR3 reads CASSNSGGTARVFF. As DNA, the CDR3 is TGTGCCAGTAGTAATTCAGGGGGTACCGCCCGGGTTTTCTTT.

This sequence joins TRBV28 and TRBJ2-7, with 7 bases matching TRBD1. J gave up 2 bases and V 5 bases, and 12 bases lay outside the gene matches. This CDR3 spans 16 amino acids. Per germline, CDR1 MDHEN and CDR2 SYDVKM. The CDR3 bases are TGTGCCAGCAGTCCGAAACAGGGGACGAGGCCCTACGAGCAGTACTTC. Translating gives CASSPKQGTRPYEQYF.

This clone was seen only a few times. This sequence joins TRBV2 and TRBJ2-7; D is undetermined. The V and J ends lost 3 bases and 0 bases respectively, with 6 bases between them. CDR1 and CDR2 from the germline V gene are SNHLY and FYNNEI. This CDR3 has 13 amino acids. CDR3 region: CASSDWHSYEQYF. CDR3 nucleotides: TGTGCCAGCAGTGACTGGCACTCCTACGAGCAGTACTTC.

The chain joins TRBV7-8 to TRBJ1-5, with unresolved D. From germline, CDR1 is SGHVS and CDR2 FQNEAQ. Trimming removed 1 base from V and 4 bases from J, with 14 bases in between. This CDR3 is built from 16 residues. The CDR3 DNA reads as TGTGCCAGCAGCTTAGGTGACGCCCTGGGGAATCAGCCCCAGCATTTT. It translates to CASSLGDALGNQPQHF.

This clone was seen just once. The chain is built from TRBV29-1 and TRBJ1-5; D is possibly TRBD1 (5 bases). Germline V gives CDR1 SQVTM, CDR2 ANQGSEA. The CDR3 contains 19 residues. Trimming pared 3 bases from V and 0 bases from J, leaving 24 bases between. The CDR3 sequence is CSVDAGQGGPGYSNQPQHF. The CDR3 DNA is TGCAGCGTTGACGCGGGGCAGGGAGGGCCGGGTTATAGCAATCAGCCCCAGCATTTT.

This clone was detected once. The CDR3 DNA sequence: TGTGCCAGTAGGGCGGGACAGGGGCTCGGGGAGCTGTTTTTT. Residues: CASRAGQGLGELFF. The J gene is TRBJ2-2, the V gene TRBV19; 10 bases map to TRBD1. Germline CDR1 and CDR2: LNHDA and SQIVND (reference sequence). The CDR3 length is 14 residues. Losses at the gene ends were 6 bases for V and 7 bases for J; bases not matched to a gene: 5.

The chain joins TRBV6-2 or TRBV6-3 to TRBJ2-5; possibly TRBD2 for D (6 bases). With 3 bases removed from V and 5 bases from J, the gap between germline ends came to 10 bases. Germline lookup yields CDR1 MNHEY and CDR2 SVGEGT. The CDR3 extends over 13 amino acids. CDR3 sequence (DNA): TGTGCCAGCAGTTATCTAGCGAGCGAGACCCAGTACTTC. Translating gives CASSYLASETQYF.

The V and J genes are TRBV9 and TRBJ2-7; D is perhaps TRBD2 (5 bases). Trimming took off 3 bases at V and 2 bases at J, with 18 bases between the two ends. Germline-derived CDR1 and CDR2 are SGDLS and YYNGEE. The CDR3 contains 16 residues. The CDR3 DNA reads as TGTGCCAGCAGCGAGGGAGTCGATGGGCGGGCCTACGAGCAGTACTTC. It codes for CASSEGVDGRAYEQYF.

Note on this clone: One end of the junction is discordant with germline, which a read error may explain. The genes are TRBV5-6 and TRBJ2-7; 9 nucleotides agree with TRBD2. Germline CDR1 is SGHDT and CDR2 is YYEEEE. The CDR3 extends over 13 amino acids. The CDR3 coding sequence is TGTGCCAGCAGCCAAACCGGGACTAGCATTTCGCTCTTC. It specifies CASSQTGTSISLF.

This clone was picked up many times. The J gene is TRBJ2-7, the V gene TRBV13; 13 bases are a match to TRBD2. Per the germline V gene, CDR1 is PRHDT and CDR2 is FYEKMQ (reference sequence). The CDR3 is made up of 15 amino acids. J gave up 3 bases and V 3 bases, and 2 bases lay outside the gene matches. As DNA, the CDR3 is TGTGCCAGCAGCTTGGGACTAGCGGGGAACTACGAGCAGTACTTC. It translates to CASSLGLAGNYEQYF.

This chain uses TRBV20-1 with TRBJ2-3; D might be TRBD1 or TRBD2, each matching 7 bases. The CDR3 has 17 amino acids. The V gene's germline CDR1 is DFQATT and CDR2 SNEGSKA (reference sequence). V lost 3 bases, J lost 6 bases, and 25 bases lay in between. Here the CDR3 DNA reads TGCAGTGCTAGTTTCCGACCCAGGGGGGGAGGGGCGGATACGCAGTATTTT. Translated, it gives CSASFRPRGGGADTQYF.

V gene TRBV11-3 combines with J gene TRBJ2-5; D not resolved. Germline CDR1 is SGHNT and CDR2 is YENEEA. The CDR3 consists of 15 residues. The V end was cut by 3 bases, the J end by 2 bases, with 13 bases between. CDR3: CASSLGYREQETQYF. Here the CDR3 DNA reads TGTGCCAGCAGCTTGGGATATAGGGAACAAGAGACCCAGTACTTC. The variable domain in full, with the rest retrieved from reference TRBV11-3 and TRBJ2-5, is EAGVVQSPRYKIIEKKQPVAFWCNPISGHNTLYWYLQNLGQGPELLIRYENEEAVDDSQLPKDRFSAERLKGVDSTLKIQPAELGDSAVYLCASSLGYREQETQYFGPGTRLLVL.

This clone was observed a handful of times. The CDR3 region is CASRWGDYEQYF. CDR3 DNA: TGTGCCAGCAGGTGGGGAGACTACGAGCAGTACTTC. The J gene is TRBJ2-7, the V gene TRBV12-3 or TRBV12-4; TRBD2 is a possible D gene (5 bases). The CDR3 is 12 amino acids. The V end lost 6 bases, the J end lost 3 bases, and 9 bases lay between the germline ends.

The rearrangement joins TRBV19 to TRBJ1-4; D is undetermined. This CDR3 has 16 residues. The germline gives CDR1 LNHDA, CDR2 SQIVND (reference sequence). The V gene lost 3 bases and the J gene lost 0 bases, with 11 bases spanning the gap. The CDR3 spells CASSISTSATNEKLFF. The CDR3 region has the DNA TGTGCCAGTAGTATTTCGACGTCAGCAACTAATGAAAAACTGTTTTTT. The full variable domain, in which reference TRBV19 and TRBJ1-4 provide the parts outside the CDR3, is DGGITQSPKYLFRKEGQNVTLSCEQNLNHDAMYWYRQDPGQGLRLIYYSQIVNDFQKGDIAEGYSVSREKKESFPLTVTSAQKNPTAFYLCASSISTSATNEKLFFGSGTQLSVL.

The CDR3 sequence is CASSLTLPSSSGANVLTF. CDR3 nucleotide sequence: TGCGCCAGCAGCTTGACGCTCCCTAGCAGCTCTGGGGCCAACGTCCTGACTTTC. The chain carries TRBV5-1 and TRBJ2-6, with D possibly matching TRBD2 (5 bases). The CDR3 has 18 residues. Trimming left V 1 base short and J 0 bases short, with 14 bases between. The germline V gene has CDR1 SGHRS and CDR2 YFSETQ. Drawing the rest from reference TRBV5-1 and TRBJ2-6, the complete variable domain is KAGVTQTPRYLIKTRGQQVTLSCSPISGHRSVSWYQQTPGQGLQFLFEYFSETQRNKGNFPGRFSGRQFSNSRSEMNVSTLELGDSALYLCASSLTLPSSSGANVLTFGAGSRLTVL.

This chain links TRBV20-1 with TRBJ1-1; D gene ambiguous. Germline V gives CDR1 DFQATT, CDR2 SNEGSKA (reference sequence). The V gene lost 1 base and the J gene lost 3 bases, with 3 bases spanning the gap. The CDR3 length is 11 residues. The CDR3 nucleotides read TGCAGTGCTAGAGTGTACACTGAAGCTTTCTTT. Translation: CSARVYTEAFF.

CDR3 DNA sequence: TGTGCCAGCAGTTACTCGGGGACAGGGAATCAGCCCCAGCATTTT. The encoded protein is CASSYSGTGNQPQHF. J is TRBJ1-5 and V is TRBV6-5, with 9 bases identical to TRBD1. This CDR3 has 15 residues. CDR1 and CDR2 from the germline V gene are MNHEY and SVGAGI. V lost 0 bases and J lost 4; bases outside the gene matches: 1.

V gene TRBV5-1 combines with J gene TRBJ1-2, with TRBD1 identical over 9 bases. Germline assignment: CDR1 SGHRS and CDR2 YFSETQ. Germline trimming cut 4 bases from V and 2 bases from J; bases unmatched to any gene: 9. The CDR3 runs 16 residues. CDR3 sequence: CASSMGRTGVNYGYTF. CDR3 nucleotides: TGCGCCAGCAGCATGGGACGGACAGGGGTAAACTATGGCTACACCTTC.

This chain connects TRBV10-3 to TRBJ2-7; 7 nucleotides align to TRBD2. The germline V gene has CDR1 ENHRY and CDR2 SYGVKD. V lost 3 bases to trimming and J lost 3 bases; unmatched junction nucleotides: 8. The CDR3 covers 15 residues. Written as DNA, the CDR3 is TGTGCCATCAGTGATCTGGCTAGCGGTGTCTACGAGCAGTACTTC. Amino acid sequence: CAISDLASGVYEQYF.

The chain recombines TRBV5-4 with TRBJ2-7, with D perhaps TRBD1 (5 bases). CDR3 length equals 13 residues. Trimming cost V 2 bases and J 5 bases, with 11 bases left between them. Germline assignment: CDR1 SGHNT and CDR2 YYREEE (reference sequence). The CDR3 DNA reads TGTGCCAGCAGCTTCCAGGGTACCCACGAGCAGTACTTC. Encoded protein: CASSFQGTHEQYF.